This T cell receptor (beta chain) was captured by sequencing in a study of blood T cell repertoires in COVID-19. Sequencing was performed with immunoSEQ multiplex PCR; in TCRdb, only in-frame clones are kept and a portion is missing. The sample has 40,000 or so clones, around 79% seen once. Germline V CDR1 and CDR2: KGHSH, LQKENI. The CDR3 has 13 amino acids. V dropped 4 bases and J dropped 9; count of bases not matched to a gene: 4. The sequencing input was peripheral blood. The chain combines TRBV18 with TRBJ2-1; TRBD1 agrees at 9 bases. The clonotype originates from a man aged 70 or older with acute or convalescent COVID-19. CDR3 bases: TGTGCCAGCTCACGGGACAGGGAGTTTGAGCAGTTCTTC. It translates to CASSRDREFEQFF. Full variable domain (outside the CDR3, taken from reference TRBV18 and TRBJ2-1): NAGVMQNPRHLVRRRGQEARLRCSPMKGHSHVYWYRQLPEEGLKFMVYLQKENIIDESGMPKERFSAEFPKEGPSILRIQQVVRGDSAAYFCASSRDREFEQFFGPGTRLTVL.